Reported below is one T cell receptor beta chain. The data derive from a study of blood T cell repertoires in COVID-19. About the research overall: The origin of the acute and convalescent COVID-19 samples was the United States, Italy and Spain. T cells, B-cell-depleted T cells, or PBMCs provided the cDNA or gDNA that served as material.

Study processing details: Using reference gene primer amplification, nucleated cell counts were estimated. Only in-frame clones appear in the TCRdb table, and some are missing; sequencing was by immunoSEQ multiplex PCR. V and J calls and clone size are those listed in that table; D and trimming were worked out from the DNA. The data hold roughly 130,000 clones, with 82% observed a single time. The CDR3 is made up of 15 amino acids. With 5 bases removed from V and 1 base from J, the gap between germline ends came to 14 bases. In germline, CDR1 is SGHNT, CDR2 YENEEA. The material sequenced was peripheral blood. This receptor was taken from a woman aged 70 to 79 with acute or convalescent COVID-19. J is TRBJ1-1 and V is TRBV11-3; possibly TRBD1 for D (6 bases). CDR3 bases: TGTGCCAGCAGCCCTATCCGGGACAAGAACACTGAAGCTTTCTTT. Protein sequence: CASSPIRDKNTEAFF.